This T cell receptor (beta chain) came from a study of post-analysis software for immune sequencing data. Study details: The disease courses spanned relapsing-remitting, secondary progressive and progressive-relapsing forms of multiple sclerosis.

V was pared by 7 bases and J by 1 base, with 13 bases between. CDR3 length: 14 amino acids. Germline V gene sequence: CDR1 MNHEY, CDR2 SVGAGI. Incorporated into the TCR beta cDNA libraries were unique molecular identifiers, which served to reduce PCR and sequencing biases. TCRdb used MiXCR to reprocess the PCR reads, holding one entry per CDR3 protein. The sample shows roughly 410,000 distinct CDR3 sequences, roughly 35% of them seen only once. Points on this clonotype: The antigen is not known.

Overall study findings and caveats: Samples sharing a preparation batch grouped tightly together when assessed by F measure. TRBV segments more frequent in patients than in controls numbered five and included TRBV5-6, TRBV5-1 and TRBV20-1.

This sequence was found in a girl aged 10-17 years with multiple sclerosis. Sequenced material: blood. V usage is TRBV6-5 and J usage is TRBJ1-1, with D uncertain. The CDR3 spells CASTNGPKNTEAFF. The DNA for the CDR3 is TGTGCCAGCACCAACGGGCCGAAGAACACTGAAGCTTTCTTT.